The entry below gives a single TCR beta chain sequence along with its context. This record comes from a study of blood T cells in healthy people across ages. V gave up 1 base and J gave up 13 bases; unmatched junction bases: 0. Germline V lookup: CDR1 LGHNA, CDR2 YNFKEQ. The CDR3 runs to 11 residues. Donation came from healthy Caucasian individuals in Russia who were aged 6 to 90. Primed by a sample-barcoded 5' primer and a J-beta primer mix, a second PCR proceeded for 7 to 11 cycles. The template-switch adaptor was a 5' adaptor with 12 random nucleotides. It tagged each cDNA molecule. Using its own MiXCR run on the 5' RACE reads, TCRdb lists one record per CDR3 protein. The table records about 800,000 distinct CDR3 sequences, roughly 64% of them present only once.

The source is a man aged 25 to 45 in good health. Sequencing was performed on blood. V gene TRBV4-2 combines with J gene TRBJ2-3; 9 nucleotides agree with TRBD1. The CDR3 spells CASSQGDREYF. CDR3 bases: TGTGCCAGCAGCCAAGGGGACAGGGAGTATTTT.